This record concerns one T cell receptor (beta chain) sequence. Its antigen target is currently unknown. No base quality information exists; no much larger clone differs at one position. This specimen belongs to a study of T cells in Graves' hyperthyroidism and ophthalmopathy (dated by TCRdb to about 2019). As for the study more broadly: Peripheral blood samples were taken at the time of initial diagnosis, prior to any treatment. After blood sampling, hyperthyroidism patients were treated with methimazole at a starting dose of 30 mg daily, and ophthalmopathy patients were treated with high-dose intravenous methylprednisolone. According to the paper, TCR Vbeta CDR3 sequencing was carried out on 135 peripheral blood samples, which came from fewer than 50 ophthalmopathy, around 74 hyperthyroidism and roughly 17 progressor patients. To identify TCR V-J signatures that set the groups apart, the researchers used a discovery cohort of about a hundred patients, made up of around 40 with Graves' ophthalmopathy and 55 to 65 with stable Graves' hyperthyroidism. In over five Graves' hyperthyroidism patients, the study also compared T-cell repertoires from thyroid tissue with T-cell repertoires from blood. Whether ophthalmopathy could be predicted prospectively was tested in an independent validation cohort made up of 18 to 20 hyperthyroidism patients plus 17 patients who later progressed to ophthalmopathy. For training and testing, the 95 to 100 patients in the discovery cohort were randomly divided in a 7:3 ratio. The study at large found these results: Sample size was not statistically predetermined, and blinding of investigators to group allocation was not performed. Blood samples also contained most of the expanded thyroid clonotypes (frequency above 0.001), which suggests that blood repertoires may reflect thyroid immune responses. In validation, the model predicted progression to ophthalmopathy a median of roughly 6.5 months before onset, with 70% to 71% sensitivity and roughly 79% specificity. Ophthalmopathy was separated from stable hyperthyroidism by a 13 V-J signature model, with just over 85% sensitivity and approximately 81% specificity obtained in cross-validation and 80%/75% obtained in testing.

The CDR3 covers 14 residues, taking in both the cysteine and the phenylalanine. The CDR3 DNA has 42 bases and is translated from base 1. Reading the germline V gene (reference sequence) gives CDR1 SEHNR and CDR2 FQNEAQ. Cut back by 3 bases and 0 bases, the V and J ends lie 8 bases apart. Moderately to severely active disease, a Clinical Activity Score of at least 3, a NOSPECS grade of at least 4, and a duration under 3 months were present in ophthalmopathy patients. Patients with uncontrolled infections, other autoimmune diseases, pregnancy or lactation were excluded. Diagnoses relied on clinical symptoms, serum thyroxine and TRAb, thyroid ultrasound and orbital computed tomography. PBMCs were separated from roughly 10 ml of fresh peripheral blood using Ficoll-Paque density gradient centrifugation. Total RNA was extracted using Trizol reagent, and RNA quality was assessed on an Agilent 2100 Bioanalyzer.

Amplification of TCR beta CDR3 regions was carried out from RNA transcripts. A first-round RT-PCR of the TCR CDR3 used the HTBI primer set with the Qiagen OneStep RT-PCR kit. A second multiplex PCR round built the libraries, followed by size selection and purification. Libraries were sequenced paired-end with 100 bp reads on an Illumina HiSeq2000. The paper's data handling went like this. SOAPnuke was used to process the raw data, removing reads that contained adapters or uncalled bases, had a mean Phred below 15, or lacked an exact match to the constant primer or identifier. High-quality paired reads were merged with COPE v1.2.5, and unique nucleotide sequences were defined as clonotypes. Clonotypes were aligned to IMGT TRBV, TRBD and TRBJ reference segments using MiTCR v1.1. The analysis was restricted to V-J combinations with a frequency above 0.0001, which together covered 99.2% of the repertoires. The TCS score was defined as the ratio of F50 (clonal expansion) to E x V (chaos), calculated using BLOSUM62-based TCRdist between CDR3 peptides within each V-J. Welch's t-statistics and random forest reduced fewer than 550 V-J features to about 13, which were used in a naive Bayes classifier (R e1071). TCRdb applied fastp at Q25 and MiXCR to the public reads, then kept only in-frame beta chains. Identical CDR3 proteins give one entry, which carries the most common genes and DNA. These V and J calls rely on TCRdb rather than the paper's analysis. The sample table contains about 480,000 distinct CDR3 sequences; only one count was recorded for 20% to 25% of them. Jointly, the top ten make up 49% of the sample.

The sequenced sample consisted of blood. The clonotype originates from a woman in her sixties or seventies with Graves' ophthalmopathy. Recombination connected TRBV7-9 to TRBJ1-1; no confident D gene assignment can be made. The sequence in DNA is TGTGCCAGCAGCTTTGGACCGATGAACACTGAAGCTTTCTTT. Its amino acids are CASSFGPMNTEAFF.